What follows is one T cell receptor beta chain and its context. Antigen specificity is unknown. The data were obtained in a study of T cell responses to AZD1222 COVID-19 vaccine. Whole-study results and caveats: White British people made up most donors, females outnumbered males, and clonal diversity was possibly underestimated. Baseline seropositivity characterized only six AZD1222 recipients.

V lost 1 base and J lost 3; bases outside the gene matches: 4. This CDR3 has 16 residues. The germline gives CDR1 LNHDA, CDR2 SQIVND (reference sequence). Sequenced by immunoSEQ multiplex PCR; TCRdb stores in-frame clones only, minus some. The table records approximately 65,000 clones, roughly 80% of them present only once. The source of this sequence is an adult in good health. This specimen was peripheral blood, taken on day 0 of AZD1222 vaccination. J is TRBJ2-3 and V is TRBV19; 10 nucleotides match TRBD1. The CDR3 is CASSIVGTGETDTQYF. CDR3 nucleotide sequence: TGTGCCAGTAGTATAGTTGGGACAGGGGAGACAGATACGCAGTATTTT.